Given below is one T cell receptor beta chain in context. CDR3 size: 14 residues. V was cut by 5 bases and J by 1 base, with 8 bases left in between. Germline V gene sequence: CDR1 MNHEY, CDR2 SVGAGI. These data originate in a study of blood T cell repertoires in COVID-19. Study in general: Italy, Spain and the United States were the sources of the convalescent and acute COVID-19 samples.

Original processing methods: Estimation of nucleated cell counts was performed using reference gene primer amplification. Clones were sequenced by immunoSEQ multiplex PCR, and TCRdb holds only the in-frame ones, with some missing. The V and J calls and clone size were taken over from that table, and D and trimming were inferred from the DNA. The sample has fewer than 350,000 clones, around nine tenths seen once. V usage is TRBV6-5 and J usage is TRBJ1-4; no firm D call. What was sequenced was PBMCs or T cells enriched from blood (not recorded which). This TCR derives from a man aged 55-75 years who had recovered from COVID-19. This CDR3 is CASSPTRTNEKLFF. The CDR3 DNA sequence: TGTGCCAGCAGTCCGACAAGAACTAATGAAAAACTGTTTTTT.